The clone carrying this T cell receptor beta chain was counted many times. Antigen: not known. The sequenced fragment ends 3 residues before the CDR3 boundary, so the rest is inferred from the germline J gene. Some clones are missing from TCRdb's copy, which holds only in-frame ones; the method was immunoSEQ multiplex PCR. The sample includes fewer than 8,000 clones, none of them occurring once. The V gene's germline CDR1 is ENHRY and CDR2 SYGVKD. The junction had 8 bases not matched to a gene; V was cut back by 10 bases and J by 3 bases. The length of the CDR3 is 13 residues. The data were obtained in a study of T cell clonality in common variable immunodeficiency. Overall study findings and caveats: In common variable immunodeficiency, TCR beta chains reportedly carried fewer deletions and N-nucleotide insertions.

The TCR comes from a human donor with common variable immunodeficiency. What was sequenced was peripheral blood mononuclear cells. This chain uses TRBV10-3 with TRBJ2-7; TRBD1 matches at 8 bases. This chain's CDR3 is CATQGALLYEQYF. Partial CDR3 DNA: TGTGCCACCCAGGGGGCGCTTCTCTACGAG.